The 5 T cell receptor beta chains listed next were all sequenced from one sample in a study of blood T cell repertoires in COVID-19 (dated by TCRdb to the early 2020s). The library was produced with the immunoSEQ multiplex PCR assay. TCRdb provides this immuneACCESS table in a form limited to in-frame rearrangements. Some clones are lacking; in checked studies, under half of them reflect an unresolved V gene, and why the rest are absent is not known. The sample data list 170,000 or so clones, and roughly 90% of these were observed just once. Of the sample, 0.5% to 0.55% is held by the ten largest clones. Sequenced: peripheral blood. Receptor source: a middle-aged man with acute or convalescent COVID-19.

The rearrangement joins TRBV6-5 to TRBJ2-7; 10 bases line up with TRBD2. The CDR3 extends over 16 amino acids. CDR1 and CDR2 (germline): MNHEY, SVGAGI. With 4 bases clipped from V and 4 bases from J, the junction kept 10 bases outside the gene matches. The CDR3 nucleotides are TGTGCCAGCAGTTTGTGGGGGCTAGCGGGAGAATACGAGCAGTACTTC. Translation gives CASSLWGLAGEYEQYF.

J is TRBJ1-6 and V is TRBV7-2; D possibly corresponds to TRBD1 (5 bases). Germline CDR1 reads SGHTA; CDR2 reads FQGNSA. V lost 5 bases to trimming and J lost 5 bases, with 16 bases between them. This CDR3 is built from 16 residues. CDR3 bases: TGTGCCAGCAGCCAGCAGGGAATTAGTAATAATTCACCCCTCCACTTT. Amino acids: CASSQQGISNNSPLHF.

The chain couples TRBV19 to TRBJ1-6, with 7 nucleotides matching TRBD1. Germline assignment: CDR1 LNHDA and CDR2 SQIVND (reference sequence). This CDR3 is built from 14 residues. With 3 bases clipped from V and 6 bases from J, the junction kept 2 bases outside the gene matches. The CDR3 DNA follows: TGTGCCAGTAGTATGGGACAGCGTAATTCACCCCTCCACTTT. Translation: CASSMGQRNSPLHF.

The chain combines TRBV5-1 with TRBJ2-1; a weak D match, TRBD2 (6 bases). CDR3 length equals 16 residues. Trimming removed 4 bases from V and 0 bases from J, with 14 bases in between. Looked up from germline, CDR1 is SGHRS and CDR2 is YFSETQ. CDR3 in DNA: TGCGCCAGCAGCAGGGACTTGCCGAGCTCCTACAATGAGCAGTTCTTC. This codes for CASSRDLPSSYNEQFF.

The chain recombines TRBV7-9 with TRBJ2-3; 7 bases line up with TRBD1. This CDR3 contains 15 residues. Germline CDR1 SEHNR, CDR2 FQNEAQ (reference sequence). V lost 1 base to trimming and J lost 6 bases; unmatched junction nucleotides: 7. The CDR3 DNA reads as TGTGCCAGCAGCTTAGGCGAGGGGGCGAGGGATACGCAGTATTTT. Translating gives CASSLGEGARDTQYF.